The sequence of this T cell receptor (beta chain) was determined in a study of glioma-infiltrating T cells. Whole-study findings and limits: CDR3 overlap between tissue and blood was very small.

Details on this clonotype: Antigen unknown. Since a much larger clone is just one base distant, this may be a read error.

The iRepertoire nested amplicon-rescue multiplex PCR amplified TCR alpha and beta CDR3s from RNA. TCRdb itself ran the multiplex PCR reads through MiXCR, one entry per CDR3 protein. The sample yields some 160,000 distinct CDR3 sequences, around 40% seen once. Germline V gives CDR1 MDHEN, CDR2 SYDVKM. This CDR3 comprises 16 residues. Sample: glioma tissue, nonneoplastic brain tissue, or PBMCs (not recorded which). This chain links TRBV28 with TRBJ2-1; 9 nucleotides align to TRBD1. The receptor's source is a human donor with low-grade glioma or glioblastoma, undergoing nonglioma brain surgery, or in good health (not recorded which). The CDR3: CARSLLTGGDYNEQFF. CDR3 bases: TGTGCCAGAAGTTTACTGACAGGGGGGGACTACAATGAGCAGTTCTTC. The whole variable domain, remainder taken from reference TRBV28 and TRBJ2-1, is DVKVTQSSRYLVKRTGEKVFLECVQDMDHENMFWYRQDPGLGLRLIYFSYDVKMKEKGDIPEGYSVSREKKERFSLILESASTNQTSMYLCARSLLTGGDYNEQFFGPGTRLTVL.